The sequence of this T cell receptor (beta chain) was determined in a study of T cell responses to AZD1222 COVID-19 vaccine. Study-wide findings and caveats: Recipients of two AZD1222 doses showed rising Spike-specific TCR breadth and depth. Sampling captured repertoires only after the peak T cell response.

CDR3 length: 15 residues. The V gene lost 3 bases and the J gene lost 4 bases, with 15 bases spanning the gap. Germline V CDR1 and CDR2: LNHNV, YYDKDF (reference sequence). Sequencing was performed with immunoSEQ multiplex PCR; in TCRdb, only in-frame clones are kept and a portion is missing. The sample includes about 67,000 clones, roughly 84% of them seen just once. This clone was observed a single time. Its antigen is not identified. This sequence originates from an adult in good health. The starting material was peripheral blood, obtained on day 0 of AZD1222 vaccination. V and J are TRBV15 and TRBJ1-1; D is unresolved. DNA of the CDR3: TGTGCCACCAGCAGCACTAGGGTTTTGGGCACTGAAGCTTTCTTT. Amino acid sequence: CATSSTRVLGTEAFF.